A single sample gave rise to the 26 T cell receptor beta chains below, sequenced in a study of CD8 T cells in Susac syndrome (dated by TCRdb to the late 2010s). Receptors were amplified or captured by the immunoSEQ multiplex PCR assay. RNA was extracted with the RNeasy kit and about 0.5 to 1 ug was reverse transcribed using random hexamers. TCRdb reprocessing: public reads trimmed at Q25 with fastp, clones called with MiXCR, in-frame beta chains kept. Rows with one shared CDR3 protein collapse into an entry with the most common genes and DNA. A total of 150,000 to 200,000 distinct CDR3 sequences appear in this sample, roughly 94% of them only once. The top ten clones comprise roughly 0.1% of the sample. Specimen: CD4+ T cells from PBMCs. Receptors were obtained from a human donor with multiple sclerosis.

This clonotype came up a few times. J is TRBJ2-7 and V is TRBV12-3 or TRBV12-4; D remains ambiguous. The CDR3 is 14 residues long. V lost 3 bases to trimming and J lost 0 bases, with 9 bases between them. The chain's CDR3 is CASSFGQSSYEQYF. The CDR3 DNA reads TGTGCCAGCAGTTTTGGGCAAAGCTCCTACGAGCAGTACTTC.

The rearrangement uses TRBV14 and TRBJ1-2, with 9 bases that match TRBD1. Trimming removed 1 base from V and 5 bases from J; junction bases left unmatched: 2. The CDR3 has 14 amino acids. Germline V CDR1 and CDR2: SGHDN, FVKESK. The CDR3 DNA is TGTGCCAGCAGCCAAGGGGACAGGGTATATGGCTACACCTTC. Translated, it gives CASSQGDRVYGYTF.

CDR3 nucleotides: TGTGCCAGCAGTCCGAGACAGGACGGAAGGCCCCAGCATTTT. Translated: CASSPRQDGRPQHF. V is TRBV12-3 or TRBV12-4 and J is TRBJ1-5, with D maybe TRBD1 (6 bases). The ends were cut back, 5 bases at V and 9 bases at J, with 17 bases in the middle. The CDR3 totals 14 residues.

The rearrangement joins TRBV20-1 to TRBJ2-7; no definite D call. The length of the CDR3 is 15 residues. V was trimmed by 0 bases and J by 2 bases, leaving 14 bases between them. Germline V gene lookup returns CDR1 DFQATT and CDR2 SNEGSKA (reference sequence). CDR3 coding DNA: TGCAGTGCTAGAGATGTGGGGAAGGCGCCCTACGAGCAGTACTTC. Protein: CSARDVGKAPYEQYF.

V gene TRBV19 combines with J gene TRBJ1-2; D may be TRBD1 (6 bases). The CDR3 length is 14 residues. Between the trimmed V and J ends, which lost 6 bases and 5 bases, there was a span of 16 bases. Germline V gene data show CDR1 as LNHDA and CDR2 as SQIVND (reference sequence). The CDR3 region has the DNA TGTGCCAGTAGCCTCCGGGACACCCTTTATGGCTACACCTTC. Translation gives CASSLRDTLYGYTF.

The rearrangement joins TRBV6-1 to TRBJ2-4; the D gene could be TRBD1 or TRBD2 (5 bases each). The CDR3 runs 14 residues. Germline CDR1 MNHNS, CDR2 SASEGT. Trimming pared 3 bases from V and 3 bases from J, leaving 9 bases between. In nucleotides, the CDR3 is TGTGCCAGCAGTGACCCTGGGGGCAAAAACATTCAGTACTTC. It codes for CASSDPGGKNIQYF.

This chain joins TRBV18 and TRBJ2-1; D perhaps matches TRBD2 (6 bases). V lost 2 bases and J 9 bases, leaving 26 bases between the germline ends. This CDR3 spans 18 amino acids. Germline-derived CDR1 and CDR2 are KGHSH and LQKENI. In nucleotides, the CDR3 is TGTGCCAGCTCACCAAGGCCGGGGGTGGGGCCCTCCCCCCCTGAGCAGTTCTTC. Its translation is CASSPRPGVGPSPPEQFF.

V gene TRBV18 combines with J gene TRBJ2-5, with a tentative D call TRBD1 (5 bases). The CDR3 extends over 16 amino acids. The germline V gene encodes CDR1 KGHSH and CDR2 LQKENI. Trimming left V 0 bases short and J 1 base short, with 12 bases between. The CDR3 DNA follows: TGTGCCAGCTCACCACCGACAACAGGACCCCAAGAGACCCAGTACTTC. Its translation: CASSPPTTGPQETQYF.

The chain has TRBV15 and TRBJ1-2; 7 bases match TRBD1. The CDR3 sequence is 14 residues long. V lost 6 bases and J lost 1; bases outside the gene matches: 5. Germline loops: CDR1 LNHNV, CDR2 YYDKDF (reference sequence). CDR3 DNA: TGTGCCACCAGTCAGGGACAGTTTAACTATGGCTACACCTTC. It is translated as CATSQGQFNYGYTF.

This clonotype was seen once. CDR3: CASSHLRRAYEQYF. For the CDR3, the DNA is TGTGCCAGCAGCCATCTCCGACGCGCCTACGAGCAGTACTTC. The V gene is TRBV7-9, the J gene TRBJ2-7; D uncertain. Germline CDR1 is SEHNR and CDR2 is FQNEAQ (reference sequence). This CDR3 region has 14 residues. Trimming removed 5 bases from V and 2 bases from J, with 13 bases in between. Using reference TRBV7-9 and TRBJ2-7 for the parts outside the CDR3, the full variable domain is DTGVSQNPRHKITKRGQNVTFRCDPISEHNRLYWYRQTLGQGPEFLTYFQNEAQLEKSRLLSDRFSAERPKGSFSTLEIQRTEQGDSAMYLCASSHLRRAYEQYFGPGTRLTVT.

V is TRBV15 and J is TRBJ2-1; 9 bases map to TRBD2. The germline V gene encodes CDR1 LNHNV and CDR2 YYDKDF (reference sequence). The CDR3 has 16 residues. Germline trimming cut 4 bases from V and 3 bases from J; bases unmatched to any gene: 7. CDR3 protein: CATSMRGLADYNEQFF. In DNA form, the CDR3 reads TGTGCCACCAGCATGAGGGGACTAGCAGACTACAATGAGCAGTTCTTC.

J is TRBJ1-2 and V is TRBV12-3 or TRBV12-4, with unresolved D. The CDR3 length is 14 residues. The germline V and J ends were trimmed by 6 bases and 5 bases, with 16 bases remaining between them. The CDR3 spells CASSPWRPSYGYTF. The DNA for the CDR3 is TGTGCCAGCAGCCCTTGGAGACCCTCTTATGGCTACACCTTC.

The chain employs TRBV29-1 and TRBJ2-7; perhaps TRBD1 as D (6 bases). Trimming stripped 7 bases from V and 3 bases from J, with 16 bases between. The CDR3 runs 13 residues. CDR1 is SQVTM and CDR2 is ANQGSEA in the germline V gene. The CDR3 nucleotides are TGCAGCGCGACCCGGGACACGGGCTACGAGCAGTACTTC. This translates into CSATRDTGYEQYF.

In DNA, the CDR3 is TGTGCCTGGAGTGCGGGGGGGTCCTACAATGAGCAGTTCTTC. This codes for CAWSAGGSYNEQFF. The chain is built from TRBV30 and TRBJ2-1; 8 bases are shared with TRBD2. The junction had 0 bases not matched to a gene; V was cut back by 1 base and J by 1 base. Germline values: CDR1 GTSNPN, CDR2 SVGIG (reference sequence). This CDR3 region has 14 residues.

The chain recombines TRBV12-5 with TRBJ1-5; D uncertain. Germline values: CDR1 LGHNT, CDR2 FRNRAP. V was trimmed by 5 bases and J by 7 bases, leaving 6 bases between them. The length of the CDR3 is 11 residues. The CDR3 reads CASGINQPQHF. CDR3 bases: TGTGCTAGTGGTATAAACCAGCCCCAGCATTTT.

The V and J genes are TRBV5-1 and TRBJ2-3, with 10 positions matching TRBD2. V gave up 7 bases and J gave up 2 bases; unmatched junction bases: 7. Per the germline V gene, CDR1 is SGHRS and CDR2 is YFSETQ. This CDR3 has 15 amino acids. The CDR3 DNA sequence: TGCGCCAGCGCTACCGGGACTAGCGTCACAGATACGCAGTATTTT. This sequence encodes CASATGTSVTDTQYF.

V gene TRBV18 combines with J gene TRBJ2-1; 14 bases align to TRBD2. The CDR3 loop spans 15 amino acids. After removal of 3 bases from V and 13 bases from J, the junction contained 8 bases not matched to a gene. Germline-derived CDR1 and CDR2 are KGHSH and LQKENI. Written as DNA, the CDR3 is TGTGCCAGCTCACCCCCGACTAGCGGGAGGGCCCTCCAGTTCTTC. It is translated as CASSPPTSGRALQFF.

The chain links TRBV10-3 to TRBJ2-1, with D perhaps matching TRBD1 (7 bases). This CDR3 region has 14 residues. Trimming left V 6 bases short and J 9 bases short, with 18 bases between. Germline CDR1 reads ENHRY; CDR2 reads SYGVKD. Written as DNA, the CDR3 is TGTGCCATCAGCCCCCCGGAGGGGGCATCTGAGCAGTTCTTC. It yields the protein CAISPPEGASEQFF.

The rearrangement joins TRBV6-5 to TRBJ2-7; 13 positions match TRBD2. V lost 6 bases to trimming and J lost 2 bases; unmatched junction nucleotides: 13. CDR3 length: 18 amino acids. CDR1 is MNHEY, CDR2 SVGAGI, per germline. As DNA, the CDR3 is TGTGCCAGCAGCTACGATCGGGTCACTAGCGGGAGGGCCTACGAGCAGTACTTC. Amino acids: CASSYDRVTSGRAYEQYF.

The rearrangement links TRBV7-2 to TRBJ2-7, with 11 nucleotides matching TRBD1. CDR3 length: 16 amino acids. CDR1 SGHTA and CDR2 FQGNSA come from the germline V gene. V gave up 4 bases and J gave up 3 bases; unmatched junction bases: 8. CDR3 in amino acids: CASSSRRDRGNYEQYF. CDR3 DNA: TGTGCCAGCAGCTCGCGCCGGGACAGGGGGAACTACGAGCAGTACTTC.

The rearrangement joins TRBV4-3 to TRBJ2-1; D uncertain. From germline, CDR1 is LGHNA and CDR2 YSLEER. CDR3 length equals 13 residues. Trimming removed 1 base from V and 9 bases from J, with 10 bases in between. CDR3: CASSQVTSSEQFF. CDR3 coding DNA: TGCGCCAGCAGCCAAGTGACGAGCTCTGAGCAGTTCTTC.

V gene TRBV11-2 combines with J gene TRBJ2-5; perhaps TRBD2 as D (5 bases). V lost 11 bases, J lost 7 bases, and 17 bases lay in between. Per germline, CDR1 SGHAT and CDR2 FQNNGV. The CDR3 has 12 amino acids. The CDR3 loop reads CAEGSGTGTQYF. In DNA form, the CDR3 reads TGTGCCGAAGGGAGCGGAACGGGGACCCAGTACTTC.

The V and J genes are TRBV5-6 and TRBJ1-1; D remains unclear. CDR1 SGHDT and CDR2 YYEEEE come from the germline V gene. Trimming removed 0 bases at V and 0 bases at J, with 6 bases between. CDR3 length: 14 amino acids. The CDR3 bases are TGTGCCAGCAGCTTGGGAAGCTTGAACACTGAAGCTTTCTTT. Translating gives CASSLGSLNTEAFF.

This chain's CDR3 is CASRLGVSRTDTQYF. CDR3 coding DNA: TGCGCCAGCCGCCTAGGGGTATCCCGCACAGATACGCAGTATTTT. This chain uses TRBV5-1 with TRBJ2-3, with TRBD1 as a possible D gene (5 bases). The CDR3 totals 15 residues. Germline V CDR1 and CDR2: SGHRS, YFSETQ. Trimming removed 7 bases at V and 1 base at J, with 16 bases between.

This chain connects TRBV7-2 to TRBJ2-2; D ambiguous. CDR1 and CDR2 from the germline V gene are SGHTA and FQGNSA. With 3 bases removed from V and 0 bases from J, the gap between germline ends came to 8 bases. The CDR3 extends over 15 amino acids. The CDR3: CASSFARANTGELFF. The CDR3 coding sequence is TGTGCCAGCAGCTTCGCCCGCGCGAACACCGGGGAGCTGTTTTTT.

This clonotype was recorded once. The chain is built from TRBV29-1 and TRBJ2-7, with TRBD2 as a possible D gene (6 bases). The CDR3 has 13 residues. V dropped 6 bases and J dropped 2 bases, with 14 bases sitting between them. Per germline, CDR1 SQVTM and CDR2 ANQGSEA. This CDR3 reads CSVLGGYPYEQYF. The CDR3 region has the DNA TGCAGCGTCCTGGGGGGATACCCCTACGAGCAGTACTTC.